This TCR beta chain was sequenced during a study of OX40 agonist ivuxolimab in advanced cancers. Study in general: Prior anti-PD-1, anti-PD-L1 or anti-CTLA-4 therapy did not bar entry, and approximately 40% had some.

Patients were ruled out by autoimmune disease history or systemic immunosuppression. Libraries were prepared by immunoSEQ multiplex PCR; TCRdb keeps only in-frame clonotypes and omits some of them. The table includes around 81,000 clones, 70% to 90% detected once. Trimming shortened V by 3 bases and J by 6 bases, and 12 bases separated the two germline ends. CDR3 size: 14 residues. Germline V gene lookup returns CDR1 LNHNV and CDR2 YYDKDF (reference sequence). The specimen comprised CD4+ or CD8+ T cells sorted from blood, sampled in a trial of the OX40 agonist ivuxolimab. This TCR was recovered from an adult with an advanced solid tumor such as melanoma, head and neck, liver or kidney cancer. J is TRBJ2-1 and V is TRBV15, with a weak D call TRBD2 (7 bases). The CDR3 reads CATSSRGEGNEQFF. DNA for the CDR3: TGTGCCACCAGCAGTAGGGGGGAGGGCAATGAGCAGTTCTTC.